The 15 T cell receptor beta chains given below trace back to one sample, sequenced in a study of T-cell reconstitution after alpha-beta-depleted transplantation in children. Preparation of the TCRbeta library was carried out with unique molecular identifiers. In TCRdb, the PCR reads were re-called with MiXCR into one record per CDR3 protein. The sample includes around 530,000 distinct CDR3 sequences, 32% of them seen just once. The source was PBMCs from the stem cell graft donor, collected from the stem cell graft. The receptors shown here come from a human donor who donated a stem cell graft to a child with aplastic anemia.

The CDR3 nucleotides are TGTGCCAGCAGTGGGGGCCTTGGGACCACTGAAGCTTTCTTT. Protein: CASSGGLGTTEAFF. The chain carries TRBV5-4 and TRBJ1-1; D is perhaps TRBD1 (6 bases). Germline V gene sequence: CDR1 SGHNT, CDR2 YYREEE (reference sequence). Trimming stripped 5 bases from V and 4 bases from J, with 15 bases between. There are 14 residues in the CDR3. The variable domain in full, completed from reference TRBV5-4 and TRBJ1-1, reads ETGVTQSPTHLIKTRGQQVTLRCSSQSGHNTVSWYQQALGQGPQFIFQYYREEENGRGNFPPRFSGLQFPNYSSELNVNALELDDSALYLCASSGGLGTTEAFFGQGTRLTVV.

This rearrangement joins TRBV6-2 or TRBV6-3 to TRBJ2-7, with D possibly being TRBD2 (6 bases). The length of the CDR3 is 15 residues. Germline values: CDR1 MNHEY, CDR2 SVGEGT. V dropped 5 bases and J dropped 1 base, with 15 bases sitting between them. CDR3 protein: CASSARGSGSYEQYF. The DNA for the CDR3 is TGTGCCAGCAGTGCCCGGGGTAGCGGATCCTACGAGCAGTACTTC.

V gene TRBV6-6 combines with J gene TRBJ1-1; D may be TRBD1 (6 bases). Germline V CDR1 and CDR2: MNHNY, SVGAGI (reference sequence). The CDR3 contains 13 residues. Between the trimmed V and J ends, which lost 6 bases and 11 bases, there was a span of 19 bases. CDR3 residues: CASSPTGSNEAFF. In DNA, the CDR3 is TGTGCCAGCAGCCCAACAGGGAGTAATGAGGCTTTCTTT.

This clonotype was counted only a few times. The chain couples TRBV11-2 to TRBJ2-1, with a possible D match to TRBD2 (6 bases). Germline V CDR1 and CDR2: SGHAT, FQNNGV. CDR3 length: 16 amino acids. V was trimmed by 0 bases and J by 2 bases, leaving 11 bases between them. In DNA, the CDR3 is TGTGCCAGCAGCTTAGACGGGAGCGGGCCCTACAATGAGCAGTTCTTC. Translated: CASSLDGSGPYNEQFF.

The chain is built from TRBV7-9 and TRBJ2-1; no reliable D call. Trimming took 4 bases from V and 7 from J, leaving 17 bases between them. The CDR3 has 15 residues. In germline, CDR1 is SEHNR, CDR2 FQNEAQ (reference sequence). The CDR3 sequence: CASSSPIGYSNEQFF. The CDR3 DNA follows: TGTGCCAGCAGCTCACCAATCGGGTATTCGAATGAGCAGTTCTTC.

The chain joins TRBV5-1 to TRBJ2-2; D unclear. The germline V gene encodes CDR1 SGHRS and CDR2 YFSETQ. The CDR3 is 13 residues long. V gave up 1 base and J gave up 8 bases, with 9 bases separating them. CDR3 sequence: CASSLKGPGELFF. In DNA, the CDR3 is TGCGCCAGCAGCTTGAAGGGCCCGGGGGAGCTGTTTTTT. The whole variable domain, filled in from reference TRBV5-1 and TRBJ2-2, reads KAGVTQTPRYLIKTRGQQVTLSCSPISGHRSVSWYQQTPGQGLQFLFEYFSETQRNKGNFPGRFSGRQFSNSRSEMNVSTLELGDSALYLCASSLKGPGELFFGEGSRLTVL.

This clonotype has more than one count but fewer than ten. This chain links TRBV7-2 with TRBJ2-5; D is perhaps TRBD2 (5 bases). The CDR3 is made up of 12 amino acids. The V and J ends lost 5 bases and 5 bases respectively, with 9 bases between them. Per the germline V gene, CDR1 is SGHTA and CDR2 is FQGNSA. The CDR3 here is CASSARGETQYF. CDR3 DNA sequence: TGTGCCAGCAGCGCCCGCGGGGAGACCCAGTACTTC.

CDR3 sequence reads: CSATTGNEQFF. DNA of the CDR3: TGCAGCGCCACGACTGGAAATGAGCAGTTCTTC. The rearrangement links TRBV29-1 to TRBJ2-1; D is unclear. Germline V lookup: CDR1 SQVTM, CDR2 ANQGSEA. V was clipped by 7 bases and J by 7 bases, with 11 bases between them. The length of the CDR3 is 11 residues.

This clonotype was seen ten or more times. This rearrangement joins TRBV7-2 to TRBJ2-7; the match to TRBD2 covers 10 bases. Germline assignment: CDR1 SGHTA and CDR2 FQGNSA. The CDR3 sequence is 13 residues long. The J segment lost 6 bases and the V segment lost 1 base, leaving 0 bases of the junction unmatched. The CDR3 coding sequence is TGTGCCAGCAGCTTAGTAGCGGGGGGCGAGCAGTACGTC. The encoded protein is CASSLVAGGEQYV.

This chain joins TRBV6-2 or TRBV6-3 and TRBJ1-1; D gene uncertain. Trimming removed 4 bases from V and 6 bases from J, with 12 bases in between. The CDR3 has 13 amino acids. Germline V gene data show CDR1 as MNHEY and CDR2 as SVGEGT. CDR3 nucleotides: TGTGCCAGCAGTTCTCCCCATCTGGCTGAAGCTTTCTTT. It specifies CASSSPHLAEAFF.

This clonotype occurred many times. The rearrangement joins TRBV11-3 to TRBJ1-1; the match to TRBD1 covers 7 bases. The trim removed 1 base at V and 6 bases at J, leaving 11 bases unmatched. Germline V gene lookup returns CDR1 SGHNT and CDR2 YENEEA. The CDR3 runs to 16 residues. CDR3: CASSLGAQGGSPEAFF. The CDR3 bases are TGTGCCAGCAGCTTAGGCGCCCAGGGGGGATCTCCTGAAGCTTTCTTT.

This clonotype was seen only a few times. The chain uses TRBV6-2 or TRBV6-3 and TRBJ2-1, with 12 bases that match TRBD2. This CDR3 comprises 16 residues. Losses at the gene ends were 5 bases for V and 8 bases for J; bases not matched to a gene: 10. The germline V gene has CDR1 MNHEY and CDR2 SVGEGT. The CDR3 DNA sequence: TGTGCCAGCAGTCTCCTACCGCTAGCGGGGGGGGATGAGCAGTTCTTC. It specifies CASSLLPLAGGDEQFF.

Only a few counts were recorded for this clonotype. This chain joins TRBV7-9 and TRBJ2-5; D gene uncertain. This CDR3 spans 11 amino acids. CDR1 SEHNR and CDR2 FQNEAQ come from the germline V gene (reference sequence). Deletions cut 1 base from V and 7 bases from J, with 4 bases between. The CDR3 DNA reads as TGTGCCAGCAGCTTAGACCGGACCCAGTACTTC. Translating gives CASSLDRTQYF.

Only a few counts were recorded for this clonotype. The rearrangement links TRBV5-1 to TRBJ2-7; 10 nucleotides match TRBD1. Germline CDR1 reads SGHRS; CDR2 reads YFSETQ. The CDR3 has 14 amino acids. After removal of 2 bases from V and 4 bases from J, the junction contained 3 bases not matched to a gene. The CDR3: CASSFRTGGYEQYF. The CDR3 bases are TGCGCCAGCAGCTTCAGGACAGGGGGATACGAGCAGTACTTC.

The chain is built from TRBV20-1 and TRBJ2-5; TRBD2 agrees at 15 bases. The CDR3 has 16 amino acids. The germline gives CDR1 DFQATT, CDR2 SNEGSKA (reference sequence). Trimming took 6 bases from V and 4 from J; bases not matched to a gene: 9. This chain's CDR3 is CSARTSGRAARETQYF. Written as DNA, the CDR3 is TGCAGTGCAAGGACTAGCGGGAGGGCGGCACGAGAGACCCAGTACTTC.